This T cell receptor beta chain was recovered during a study of glioma-infiltrating T cells. Germline V gene lookup returns CDR1 SEHNR and CDR2 FQNEAQ (reference sequence). The CDR3 extends over 18 amino acids. V lost 3 bases and J lost 1; bases outside the gene matches: 15. The sample holds a few counts of this clonotype. The antigen is undetermined. TCR alpha and beta CDR3 regions were amplified from RNA using iRepertoire nested multiplex PCR. One-step reverse transcription and amplification started from approximately 100-400 ng of tissue mRNA or PBMC total RNA. Each CDR3 protein is one row after TCRdb ran MiXCR on the multiplex PCR reads. The profile shows 100,000 to 150,000 distinct CDR3 sequences, approximately 25% of them singletons. The study, taken as a whole, reports: Tissue-blood divergence was below expectation in non-neoplastic patients, above in gliomas. Tissue and blood shared very few CDR3 sequences.

This receptor was taken from a human donor with low-grade glioma or glioblastoma, undergoing nonglioma brain surgery, or in good health (not recorded which). This chain links TRBV7-9 with TRBJ2-7; 7 nucleotides line up with TRBD2. The sequencing sample was made of glioma tissue, nonneoplastic brain tissue, or PBMCs (not recorded which). DNA of the CDR3: TGTGCCAGCAGCTTTGGCCCCTTCGCGGGAGAGAGGTCCTACGAGCAGTACTTC. Amino acids: CASSFGPFAGERSYEQYF. The variable domain in full, completed from reference TRBV7-9 and TRBJ2-7, reads DTGVSQNPRHKITKRGQNVTFRCDPISEHNRLYWYRQTLGQGPEFLTYFQNEAQLEKSRLLSDRFSAERPKGSFSTLEIQRTEQGDSAMYLCASSFGPFAGERSYEQYFGPGTRLTVT.